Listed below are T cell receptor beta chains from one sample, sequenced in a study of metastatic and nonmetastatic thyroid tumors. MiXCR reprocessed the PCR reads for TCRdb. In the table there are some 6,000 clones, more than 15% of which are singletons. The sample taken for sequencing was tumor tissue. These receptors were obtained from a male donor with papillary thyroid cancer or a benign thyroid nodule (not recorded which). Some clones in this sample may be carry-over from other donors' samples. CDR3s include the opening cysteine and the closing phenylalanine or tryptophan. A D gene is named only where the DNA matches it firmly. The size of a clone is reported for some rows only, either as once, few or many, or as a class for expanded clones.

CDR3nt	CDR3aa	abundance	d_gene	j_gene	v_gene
TGTGCCAGTAATACCCGTGGGACAGCAACCAATGAAAAACTGTTTTTT	CASNTRGTATNEKLFF	few	TRBD1	TRBJ1-4	TRBV19
TGTGCCAGCAGCTCCCGAGGGGGTGAAAAACTGTTTTTT	CASSSRGGEKLFF	.	.	TRBJ1-4	TRBV7-3
TGTGCCAGTTCGGAGTGGCGGGAGGGAGTCCGCGAGCAGTACTTC	CASSEWREGVREQYF	.	TRBD2	TRBJ2-7	TRBV28
TGCAGCGTGTCCGACAGGGGGGTCACCGGGGAGCCGTTTTTT	CSVSDRGVTGEPFF	.	TRBD1	TRBJ2-2	TRBV29-1
TGTGCCAGCAGCTTTCGGGGAAGGGGGCCTAATGGCTACACCTTC	CASSFRGRGPNGYTF	.	TRBD1	TRBJ1-2	TRBV11-3
TGTGCCAGCTCACGACAAGAAAAAGATACGCAGTATTTT	CASSRQEKDTQYF	many	.	TRBJ2-3	TRBV18
TGCAGTGCTAGGACACATGGCTACACCTTC	CSARTHGYTF	medium-sized	.	TRBJ1-2	TRBV20-1
TGCGCCAGCAGCCAGACGGGACGCAACACCGGGGAGCTGTTTTTT	CASSQTGRNTGELFF	many	.	TRBJ2-2	TRBV4-1
TGTGCCTGGAGCATAGTGAACACTGAAGCTTTCTTT	CAWSIVNTEAFF	.	.	TRBJ1-1	TRBV30
TGTGCCAGCAGCTATCTAGCGGAAATCTACGAGCAGTACTTC	CASSYLAEIYEQYF	many	TRBD2	TRBJ2-7	TRBV5-8
TGTGCCAGCAGCTTACCCCCAAACAGGGGGCGAATTGAGACCCAGTACTTC	CASSLPPNRGRIETQYF	many	TRBD1	TRBJ2-5	TRBV7-9
TGTGCCAGTAGTCCTCTGACGGTACAAGGCTACACCTTC	CASSPLTVQGYTF	medium-sized	.	TRBJ1-2	TRBV19
TGTGCCAGCTCACCAGGGGAAGAGACCTACGAGCAGTACTTC	CASSPGEETYEQYF	many	.	TRBJ2-7	TRBV18
TGCGCCAGCAGCTACTCTAGCGCTCTATCCACCGGGGAGCTGTTTTTT	CASSYSSALSTGELFF	.	.	TRBJ2-2	TRBV5-1
TGTGCCAGTAGTATATCGGGACTAGCCGGAGATACGCAGTATTTT	CASSISGLAGDTQYF	medium-sized	TRBD2	TRBJ2-3	TRBV19
TGTGCCAGCAGTTACGTTAACTATGGCTACACCTTC	CASSYVNYGYTF	.	.	TRBJ1-2	TRBV6-2/TRBV6-3
TGTGCCAGCAGTGGCGCTAGCTGGGGGGCCGATACGCAGTATTTT	CASSGASWGADTQYF	.	.	TRBJ2-3	TRBV6-4
TGTGCCAGCAGTTACTCGAGGGATACTGAAGCTTTCTTT	CASSYSRDTEAFF	medium-sized	.	TRBJ1-1	TRBV6-5
TGTGCCAGTAGCTTATCCCGGACAGGGGCGGGCAATTCACCCCTCTACTTT	CASSLSRTGAGNSPLYF	.	TRBD1	TRBJ1-6	TRBV11-2
TGTGCCAGCTCACCCCTGGCAGATCGGTCCTATGGCTACACCTTC	CASSPLADRSYGYTF	.	.	TRBJ1-2	TRBV18
TGTGCCAGCAGCCGATCTGCCGAGCGGGAGACCCAGTACTTC	CASSRSAERETQYF	medium-sized	.	TRBJ2-5	TRBV6-1
TGCAGTGCTAGATCACAAGGGGTAGCGGGAAAAATCTACGAGCAGTACTTC	CSARSQGVAGKIYEQYF	once	TRBD2	TRBJ2-7	TRBV20-1
TGTGCCAGCAGTCCCGGACTGCAACGTTACGAGCAGTACTTC	CASSPGLQRYEQYF	medium-sized	.	TRBJ2-7	TRBV6-2/TRBV6-3
TGTGCCAGCAGCTCCCTCCAATGGGGATCTAGCGAGAGCGTCTGGAATGAGCAGTTCTTC	CASSSLQWGSSESVWNEQFF	few	.	TRBJ2-1	TRBV11-2
TGTGCCAGCAGCTTATTATTTGGTAGTTTAGATACGCAGTATTTT	CASSLLFGSLDTQYF	large	.	TRBJ2-3	TRBV11-2
TGTGCCAGCAGCGCCGGATGGGACATACTCACAGATACGCAGTATTTT	CASSAGWDILTDTQYF	many	.	TRBJ2-3	TRBV9
TGTGCCAGCAGCTTCGGTCCCCCTAAGGAGCAGTACTTC	CASSFGPPKEQYF	once	.	TRBJ2-7	TRBV7-9
TGCGCCAGCAGTGCGGGGACGCAGGAGCAGTTCTTC	CASSAGTQEQFF	.	.	TRBJ2-1	TRBV10-1
TGCAGTGCCCGAGATTCCGGGACCCCGGAGCAGTACTTC	CSARDSGTPEQYF	.	.	TRBJ2-7	TRBV20-1
TGCGCCAGCCCCGGGGGCCGTAAGGGCGACGAGCAGTACTTC	CASPGGRKGDEQYF	medium-sized	.	TRBJ2-7	TRBV5-1
TGCAGTGCTAAAGCCGGGGCTGGATCCTACGAGCAGTACTTC	CSAKAGAGSYEQYF	large	.	TRBJ2-7	TRBV20-1
TGTGCCAGCAGTTACTTAGGTCTTCTAGCGGACAGGACCCACACAGATACGCAGTATTTT	CASSYLGLLADRTHTDTQYF	.	.	TRBJ2-3	TRBV6-2/TRBV6-3
TGTGCCAGCAGTCGGGGTCCCTACGAGCAGTACTTC	CASSRGPYEQYF	.	.	TRBJ2-7	TRBV28
TGTGCCTGGAGACTGAGTAGGTTCAGCTCCTACGAGCAGTACTTC	CAWRLSRFSSYEQYF	.	.	TRBJ2-7	TRBV30
TGCAGCGCCCGAGGCGGGGCGCGCACTGAAGCTTTCTTT	CSARGGARTEAFF	many	.	TRBJ1-1	TRBV29-1
TGTGCCAGCAGTTTGGGCAGGCGATATGGAAACACCATATATTTT	CASSLGRRYGNTIYF	medium-sized	.	TRBJ1-3	TRBV12-3/TRBV12-4
TGCAGCGTTATTCCCATATGGGCCAACGTCCTGACTTTC	CSVIPIWANVLTF	.	.	TRBJ2-6	TRBV29-1